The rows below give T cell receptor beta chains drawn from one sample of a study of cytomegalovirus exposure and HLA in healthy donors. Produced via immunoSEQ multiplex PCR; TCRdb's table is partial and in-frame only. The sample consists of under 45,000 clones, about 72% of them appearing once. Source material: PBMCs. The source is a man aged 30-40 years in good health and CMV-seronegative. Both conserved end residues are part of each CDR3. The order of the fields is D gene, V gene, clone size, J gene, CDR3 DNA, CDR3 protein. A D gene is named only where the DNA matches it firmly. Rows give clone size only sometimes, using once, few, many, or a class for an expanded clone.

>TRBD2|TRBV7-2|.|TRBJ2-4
TGTGCCAGCAGCCCCTCGGGACTAGCGGGGCGAAAAAACATTCAGTACTTC
CASSPSGLAGRKNIQYF
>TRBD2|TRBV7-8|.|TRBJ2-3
TGTGCCAGCAGACCATTAGGGGTAGGGGTAGCGGGAAGCACAGATACGCAGTATTTT
CASRPLGVGVAGSTDTQYF
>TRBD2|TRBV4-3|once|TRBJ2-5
TGCGCCAGCAGCCCACAGGTTCTAGCGGGAGGGGGGAGGGAAGAGACCCAGTACTTC
CASSPQVLAGGGREETQYF
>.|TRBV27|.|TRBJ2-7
TGTGCCAGCAGTTTTGGGCCCCTCTGGGAGCAGTACTTC
CASSFGPLWEQYF
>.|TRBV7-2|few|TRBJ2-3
TGTGCCAGCCACCCCGTCGCAGGACTGCATGACACAGATACGCAGTATTTT
CASHPVAGLHDTDTQYF
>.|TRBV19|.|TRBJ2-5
TGTGCCAGTAGTTGGAACAGAGCTAAAGAGACCCAGTACTTC
CASSWNRAKETQYF
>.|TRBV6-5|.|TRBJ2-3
TGTGCCAGCAGTTATGTCAGCGGGCCCACAGATACGCAGTATTTT
CASSYVSGPTDTQYF
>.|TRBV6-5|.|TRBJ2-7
TGTGCCAGCAGGATAGACACCTCCTACGAGCAGTACTTC
CASRIDTSYEQYF
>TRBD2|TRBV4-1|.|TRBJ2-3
TGCGCCAGCGCGGGGGGTGACTTGGTCGGAGGGAGCACAGATACGCAGTATTTT
CASAGGDLVGGSTDTQYF
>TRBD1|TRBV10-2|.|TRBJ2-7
TGCGCCAGCAGTGAAGCAGGGGGATTCAACGAGCAGTACTTC
CASSEAGGFNEQYF
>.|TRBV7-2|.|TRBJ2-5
TGTGCCAGCAGCTTAGTTGGTTGGTTGGAGAGACAAGAGACCCAGTACTTC
CASSLVGWLERQETQYF
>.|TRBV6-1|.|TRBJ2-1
TGTGCCAGCAGTGGGCGGGAAGGCCCCTCCTACAATGAGCAGTTCTTC
CASSGREGPSYNEQFF
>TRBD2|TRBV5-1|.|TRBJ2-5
TGCGCCAGCAGCTTGGCCGGGGGGTCCAGTACCCAAGAGACCCAGTACTTC
CASSLAGGSSTQETQYF
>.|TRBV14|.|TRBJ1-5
TGTGCCAGCAGCCAGGACATCGCGTCGCCCCAGCATTTT
CASSQDIASPQHF
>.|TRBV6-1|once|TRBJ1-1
TGTGCCAGCAGTGGACAGGTAACGTCGAACACTGAAGCTTTCTTT
CASSGQVTSNTEAFF
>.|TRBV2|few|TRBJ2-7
TGTGCCAGCAGTGAAGCTTCAGGGGTGTGGTACTTC
CASSEASGVWYF